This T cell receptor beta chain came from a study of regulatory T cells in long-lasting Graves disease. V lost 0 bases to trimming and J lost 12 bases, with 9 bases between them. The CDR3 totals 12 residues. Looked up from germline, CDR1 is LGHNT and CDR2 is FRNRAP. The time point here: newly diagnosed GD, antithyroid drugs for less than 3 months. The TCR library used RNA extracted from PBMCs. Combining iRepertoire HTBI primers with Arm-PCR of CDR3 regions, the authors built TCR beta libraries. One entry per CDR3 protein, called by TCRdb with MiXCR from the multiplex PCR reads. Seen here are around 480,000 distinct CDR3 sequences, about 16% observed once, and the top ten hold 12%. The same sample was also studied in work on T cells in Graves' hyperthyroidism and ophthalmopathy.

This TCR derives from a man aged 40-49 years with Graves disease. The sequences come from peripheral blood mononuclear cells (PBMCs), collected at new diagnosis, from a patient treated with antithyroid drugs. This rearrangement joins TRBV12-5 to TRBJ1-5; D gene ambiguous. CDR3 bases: TGTGCTAGTGGTTTGGTCCCTTGGTTCCAGCATTTT. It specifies CASGLVPWFQHF.